Sequencing of this T cell receptor (beta chain) was carried out in a study of regulatory T cells in long-lasting Graves disease. V lost 0 bases and J lost 0, with 3 bases in between. This CDR3 comprises 14 residues. Germline V gives CDR1 SGDLS, CDR2 YYNGEE. This sample's time point: newly diagnosed GD, antithyroid drugs for less than 3 months. Generation of the TCR library employed RNA extracted from PBMCs. Arm-PCR with iRepertoire HTBI primers amplified the CDR3 regions for these TCR beta libraries. TCRdb re-derived calls from the multiplex PCR reads in MiXCR, one entry per CDR3 protein. This table has about half a million distinct CDR3 sequences, around 12% appearing once. This clonotype has a handful of counts. The sample was also reused in another study, on T cells in Graves' hyperthyroidism and ophthalmopathy. That source reports: The TCR CDR3 first-round RT-PCR relied on the HTBI primer set.

The sample here was peripheral blood mononuclear cells (PBMCs), taken at new diagnosis, from a patient treated with antithyroid drugs. This chain uses TRBV9 with TRBJ2-2; no reliable D call. The TCR sequence derives from a woman younger than 45 with Graves disease. Here the CDR3 reads CASSVGTNTGELFF. CDR3 nucleotide sequence: TGTGCCAGCAGCGTAGGGACGAACACCGGGGAGCTGTTTTTT.